The clone carrying this T cell receptor (beta chain) was counted only a few times. Its antigen is as yet unknown. Different DNA sequences within this sample yield the same CDR3. No treatment had been given to any patient before thyroid surgery. The sample originates from a study of metastatic and nonmetastatic thyroid tumors. As for the study in general: Comparison of repertoires was carried out across blood and tumor or nodule tissue from malignant and benign thyroid patients. General study points: Relative to benign nodules, malignant thyroid tumors were reportedly characterized by significantly elevated TCR beta diversity in blood and tumor.

In the original analysis: CDR3 differences across clinicopathological groups were used to build a distant-metastasis classifier for papillary thyroid cancer. TCRdb redid the clone calls on the PCR reads using MiXCR. V and J calls and clone size were set by TCRdb, not the authors. The sample records roughly 75,000 clones, approximately 13% being singletons. J was trimmed by 4 bases and V by 5 bases; bases with no gene match: 9. Looked up from germline, CDR1 is MNHEY and CDR2 is SMNVEV (reference sequence). This CDR3 is built from 15 residues. The sequence was obtained from a female donor with papillary thyroid cancer or a benign thyroid nodule (not recorded which). Some clones in this sample may be carry-over from other donors' samples. Sample: tumor tissue. This chain uses TRBV27 with TRBJ1-2; 8 nucleotides match TRBD1. CDR3 amino acids: CASSPPGQGPYGYTF. The CDR3 nucleotides read TGTGCCAGCAGTCCTCCTGGACAGGGCCCCTATGGCTACACCTTC.